This T cell receptor (beta chain) was recovered during a study of blood T cells in healthy people across ages. With a J-beta primer mix and a sample-barcoded 5' primer, a second PCR ran about 7 to 11 cycles. Each CDR3 protein is one row after TCRdb ran MiXCR on the 5' RACE reads. Seen here are some 1 million distinct CDR3 sequences, over 35% observed once, and the top ten hold 15% to 20%. With V trimmed by 0 bases and J by 2 bases, 1 base remained unmatched. The CDR3 has 14 residues. Per the germline V gene, CDR1 is MNHEY and CDR2 is SVGAGI. Sequenced: blood. The receptor was derived from a woman aged 60-75 years in good health. The chain combines TRBV6-5 with TRBJ2-7; 7 bases line up with TRBD1. CDR3 protein: CASSYSTGTYEQYF. The CDR3 DNA reads TGTGCCAGCAGTTACTCGACAGGGACCTACGAGCAGTACTTC.